The TCR beta chain described here comes from a study of Graves' ophthalmopathy and Graves' hyperthyroidism. Whole-study context: Hyperthyroidism counted as stable given no ophthalmopathy within 18 months of follow-up. Study results and limitations: Ophthalmopathy versus stable hyperthyroidism: 13-signature model gave 87.88% sensitivity, 70% to 83% specificity.

Comments on this clonotype: The antigen is unknown.

RNA transcripts were the source from which TCR beta CDR3 regions were amplified. HTBI primers primed a first-round RT-PCR, and a second-round multiplex PCR followed. From the multiplex PCR reads, TCRdb called clonotypes with MiXCR, one entry per CDR3 protein. The table includes around 1,000,000 distinct CDR3 sequences, less than 45% detected once. Enrolled hyperthyroidism patients had a new diagnosis, a duration under 2 months, and an age of 18 to 65. The CDR3 sequence is 15 residues long. Deletions cut 8 bases from V and 1 base from J, with 17 bases between. Germline-derived CDR1 and CDR2 are MGHDK and SYGVNS.

Sequenced input: peripheral blood or thyroid tissue (not recorded which). The sequence was collected from an adult man with Graves' hyperthyroidism. The genes are TRBV25-1 and TRBJ1-1, with a weak D call TRBD1 (5 bases). CDR3 amino acids: CASSGDRQGNTEAFF. CDR3 DNA: TGTGCCAGCTCCGGGGATAGGCAGGGGAACACTGAAGCTTTCTTT.